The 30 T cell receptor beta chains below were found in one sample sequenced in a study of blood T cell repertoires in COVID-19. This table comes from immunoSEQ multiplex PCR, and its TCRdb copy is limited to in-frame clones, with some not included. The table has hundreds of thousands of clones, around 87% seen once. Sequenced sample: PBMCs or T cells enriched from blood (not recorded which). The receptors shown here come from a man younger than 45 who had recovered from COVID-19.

The CDR3 protein is CASNHPRNYGYTF. The CDR3 bases are TGTGCCAGTAATCACCCTCGGAACTATGGCTACACCTTC. The chain combines TRBV19 with TRBJ1-2; D gene unclear. CDR1 LNHDA and CDR2 SQIVND come from the germline V gene (reference sequence). The CDR3 contains 13 residues. The V end was cut by 7 bases, the J end by 2 bases, with 11 bases between.

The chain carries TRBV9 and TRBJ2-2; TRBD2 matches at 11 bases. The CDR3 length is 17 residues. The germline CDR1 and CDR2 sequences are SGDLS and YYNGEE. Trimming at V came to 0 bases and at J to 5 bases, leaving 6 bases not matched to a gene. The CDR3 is CASSVVGSGRATGELFF. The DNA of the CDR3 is TGTGCCAGCAGCGTAGTGGGTAGCGGGAGGGCGACCGGGGAGCTGTTTTTT.

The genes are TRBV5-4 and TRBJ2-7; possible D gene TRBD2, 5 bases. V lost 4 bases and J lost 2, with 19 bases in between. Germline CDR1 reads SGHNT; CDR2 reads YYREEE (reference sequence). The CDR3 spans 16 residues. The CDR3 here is CASSPAMTGLPYEQYF. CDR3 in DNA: TGTGCCAGCAGCCCCGCGATGACGGGATTACCCTACGAGCAGTACTTC.

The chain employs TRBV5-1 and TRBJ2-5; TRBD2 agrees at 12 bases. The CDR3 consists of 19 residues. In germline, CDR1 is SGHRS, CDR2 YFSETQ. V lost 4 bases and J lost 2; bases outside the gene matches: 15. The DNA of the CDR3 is TGCGCCAGCAGCATAAGGACTAGCGGGAATCCGCCTTCTCAAGAGACCCAGTACTTC. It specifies CASSIRTSGNPPSQETQYF.

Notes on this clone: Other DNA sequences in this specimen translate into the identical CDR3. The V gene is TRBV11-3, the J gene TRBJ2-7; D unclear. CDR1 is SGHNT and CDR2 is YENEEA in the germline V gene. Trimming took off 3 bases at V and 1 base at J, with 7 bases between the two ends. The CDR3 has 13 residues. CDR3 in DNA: TGTGCCAGCAGCTTGGGCAGTTCCTACGAGCAGTACTTC. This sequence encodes CASSLGSSYEQYF.

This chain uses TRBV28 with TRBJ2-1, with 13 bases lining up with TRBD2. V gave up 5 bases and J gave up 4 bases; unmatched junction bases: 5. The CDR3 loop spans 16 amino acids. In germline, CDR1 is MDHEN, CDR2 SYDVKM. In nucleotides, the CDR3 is TGTGCCAGCAGTACACTAGCGGGAGGGCTTTACAATGAGCAGTTCTTC. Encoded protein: CASSTLAGGLYNEQFF.

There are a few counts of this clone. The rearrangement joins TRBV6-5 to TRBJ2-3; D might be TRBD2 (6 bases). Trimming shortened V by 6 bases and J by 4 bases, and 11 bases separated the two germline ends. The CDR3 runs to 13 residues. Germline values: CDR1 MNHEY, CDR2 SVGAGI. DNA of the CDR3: TGTGCCAGCAGCGCATGGGGGGCAGATACGCAGTATTTT. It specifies CASSAWGADTQYF.

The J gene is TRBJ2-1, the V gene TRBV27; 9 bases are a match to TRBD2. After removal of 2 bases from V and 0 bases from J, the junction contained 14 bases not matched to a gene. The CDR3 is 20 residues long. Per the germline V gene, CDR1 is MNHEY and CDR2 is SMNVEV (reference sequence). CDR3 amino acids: CASSLRSLAGIQSSYNEQFF. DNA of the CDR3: TGTGCCAGCAGTTTACGGTCTCTAGCGGGAATACAGAGCTCCTACAATGAGCAGTTCTTC.

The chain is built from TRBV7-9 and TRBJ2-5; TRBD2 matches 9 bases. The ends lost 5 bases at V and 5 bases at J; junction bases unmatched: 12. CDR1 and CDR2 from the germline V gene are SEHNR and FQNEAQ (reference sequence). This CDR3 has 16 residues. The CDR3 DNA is TGTGCCAGCAGCCACAGGGGACTAGCCTCTTGGGAGACCCAGTACTTC. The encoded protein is CASSHRGLASWETQYF.

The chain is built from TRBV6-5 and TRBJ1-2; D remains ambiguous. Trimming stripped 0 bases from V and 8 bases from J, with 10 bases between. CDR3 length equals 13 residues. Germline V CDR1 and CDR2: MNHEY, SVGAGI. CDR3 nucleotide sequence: TGTGCCAGCAGTTACTCTCTAGCCGTCGGCTACACCTTC. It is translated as CASSYSLAVGYTF.

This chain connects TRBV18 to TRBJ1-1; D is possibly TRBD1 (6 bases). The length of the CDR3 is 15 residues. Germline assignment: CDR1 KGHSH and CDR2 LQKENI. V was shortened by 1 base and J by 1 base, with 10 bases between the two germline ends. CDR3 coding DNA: TGTGCCAGCTCACCACGTCAGGGGACGAACACTGAAGCTTTCTTT. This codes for CASSPRQGTNTEAFF.

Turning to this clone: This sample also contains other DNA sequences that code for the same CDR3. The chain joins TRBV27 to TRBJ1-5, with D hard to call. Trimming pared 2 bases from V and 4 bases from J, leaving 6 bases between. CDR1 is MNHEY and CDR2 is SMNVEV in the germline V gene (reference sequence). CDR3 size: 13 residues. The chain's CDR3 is CASSLRGNQPQHF. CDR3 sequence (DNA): TGTGCCAGCAGTTTACGGGGAAATCAGCCCCAGCATTTT.

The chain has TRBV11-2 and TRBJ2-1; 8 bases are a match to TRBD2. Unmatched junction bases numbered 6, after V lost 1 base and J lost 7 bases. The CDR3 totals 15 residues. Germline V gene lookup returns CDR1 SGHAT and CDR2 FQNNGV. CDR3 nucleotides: TGTGCCAGCAGCTTAGGGGCGGGAGGCCCGAATGAGCAGTTCTTC. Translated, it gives CASSLGAGGPNEQFF. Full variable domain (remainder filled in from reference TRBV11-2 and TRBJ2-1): EAGVAQSPRYKIIEKRQSVAFWCNPISGHATLYWYQQILGQGPKLLIQFQNNGVVDDSQLPKDRFSAERLKGVDSTLKIQPAKLEDSAVYLCASSLGAGGPNEQFFGPGTRLTVL.

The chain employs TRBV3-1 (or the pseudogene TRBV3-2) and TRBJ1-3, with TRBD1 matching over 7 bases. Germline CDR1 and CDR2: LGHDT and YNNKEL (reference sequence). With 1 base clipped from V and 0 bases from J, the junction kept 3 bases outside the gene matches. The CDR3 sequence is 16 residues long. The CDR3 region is CASSQGGGGSGNTIYF. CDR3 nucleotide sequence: TGTGCCAGCAGCCAAGGAGGGGGCGGCTCTGGAAACACCATATATTTT.

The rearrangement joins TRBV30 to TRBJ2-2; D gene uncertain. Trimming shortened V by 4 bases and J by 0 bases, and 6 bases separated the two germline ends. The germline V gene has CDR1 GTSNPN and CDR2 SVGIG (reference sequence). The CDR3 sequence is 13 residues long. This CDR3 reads CAWTTSNTGELFF. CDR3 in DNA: TGTGCCTGGACCACTTCGAACACCGGGGAGCTGTTTTTT.

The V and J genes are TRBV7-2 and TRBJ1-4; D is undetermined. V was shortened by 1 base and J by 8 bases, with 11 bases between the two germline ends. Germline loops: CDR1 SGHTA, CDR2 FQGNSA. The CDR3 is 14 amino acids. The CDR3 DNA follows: TGTGCCAGCAGCTTAGGTCTAATCGGGGAAAAACTGTTTTTT. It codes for CASSLGLIGEKLFF.

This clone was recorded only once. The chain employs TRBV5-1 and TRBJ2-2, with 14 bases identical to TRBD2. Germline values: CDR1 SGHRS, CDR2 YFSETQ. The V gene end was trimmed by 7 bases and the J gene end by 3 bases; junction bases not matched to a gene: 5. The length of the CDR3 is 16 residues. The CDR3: CASGTSGSADTGELFF. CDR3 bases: TGCGCCAGCGGGACTAGCGGGAGCGCGGACACCGGGGAGCTGTTTTTT.

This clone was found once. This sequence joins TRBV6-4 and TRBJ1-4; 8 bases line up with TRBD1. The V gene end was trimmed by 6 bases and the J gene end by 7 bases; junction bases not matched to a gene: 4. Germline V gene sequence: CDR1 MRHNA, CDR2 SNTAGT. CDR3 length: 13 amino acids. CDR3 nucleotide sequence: TGTGCCAGCAGCCGTGACAGGGGTGAAAAACTGTTTTTT. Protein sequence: CASSRDRGEKLFF.

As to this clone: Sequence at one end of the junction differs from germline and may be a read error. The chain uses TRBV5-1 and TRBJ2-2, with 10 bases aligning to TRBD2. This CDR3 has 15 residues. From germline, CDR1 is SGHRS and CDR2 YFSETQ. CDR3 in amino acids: CASVGTSGNIGELFF. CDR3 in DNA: TGCGCCAGCGTTGGAACTAGCGGGAACATCGGGGAGCTGTTTTTT.

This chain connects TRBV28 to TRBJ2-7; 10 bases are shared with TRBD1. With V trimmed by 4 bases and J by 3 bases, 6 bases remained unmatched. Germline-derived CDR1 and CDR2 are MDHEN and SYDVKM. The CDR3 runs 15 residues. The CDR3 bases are TGTGCCAGCAGTTCGGGACAGGGGACCATCTACGAGCAGTACTTC. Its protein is CASSSGQGTIYEQYF.

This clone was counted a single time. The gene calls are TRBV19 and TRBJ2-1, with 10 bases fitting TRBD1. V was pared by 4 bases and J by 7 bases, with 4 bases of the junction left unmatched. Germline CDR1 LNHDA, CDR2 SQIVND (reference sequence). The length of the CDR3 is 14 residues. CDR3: CASSTRQGANEQFF. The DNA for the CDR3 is TGTGCCAGTAGTACCCGACAGGGGGCGAATGAGCAGTTCTTC.

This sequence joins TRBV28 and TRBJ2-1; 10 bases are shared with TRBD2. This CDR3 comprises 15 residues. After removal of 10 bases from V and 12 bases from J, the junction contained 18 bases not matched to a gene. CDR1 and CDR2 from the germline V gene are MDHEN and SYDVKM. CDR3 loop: CATRPTGGSGRWQFF. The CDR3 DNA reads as TGTGCCACCCGTCCAACAGGGGGTAGCGGGAGGTGGCAGTTCTTC.

CDR3 region: CASSPPSGAGELFF. The CDR3 DNA reads TGTGCCAGCTCACCCCCCTCAGGGGCCGGGGAGCTGTTTTTT. This chain joins TRBV18 and TRBJ2-2, with D perhaps TRBD1 (6 bases). The CDR3 runs 14 residues. Trimming left V 3 bases short and J 6 bases short, with 11 bases between. In germline, CDR1 is KGHSH, CDR2 LQKENI.

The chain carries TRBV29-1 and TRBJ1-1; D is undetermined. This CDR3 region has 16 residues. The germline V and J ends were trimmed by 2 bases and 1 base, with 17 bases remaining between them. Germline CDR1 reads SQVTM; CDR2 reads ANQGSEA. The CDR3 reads CSVERALGLPNTEAFF. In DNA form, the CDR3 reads TGCAGCGTTGAACGGGCCTTAGGACTTCCGAACACTGAAGCTTTCTTT.

As DNA, the CDR3 is TGTGCCAGCAGTTCACTGCGGGACGGCTTACCCCACAATGAGCAGTTCTTC. This gives the protein CASSSLRDGLPHNEQFF. The chain employs TRBV28 and TRBJ2-1, with a tentative D call TRBD2 (6 bases). The V gene's germline CDR1 is MDHEN and CDR2 SYDVKM. The CDR3 is made up of 17 amino acids. Trimming stripped 4 bases from V and 5 bases from J, with 21 bases between.

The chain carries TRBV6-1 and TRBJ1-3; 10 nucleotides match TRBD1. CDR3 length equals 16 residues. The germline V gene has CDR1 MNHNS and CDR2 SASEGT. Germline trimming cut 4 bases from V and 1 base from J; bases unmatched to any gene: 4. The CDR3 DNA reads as TGTGCCAGCAGTGCCGGGACAGGGGTTTCTGGAAACACCATATATTTT. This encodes CASSAGTGVSGNTIYF.

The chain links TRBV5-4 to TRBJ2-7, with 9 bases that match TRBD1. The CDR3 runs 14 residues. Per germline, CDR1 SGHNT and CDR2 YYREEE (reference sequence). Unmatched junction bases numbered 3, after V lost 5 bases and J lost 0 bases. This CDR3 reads CASSGTGISYEQYF. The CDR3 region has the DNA TGTGCCAGCAGTGGGACAGGGATCTCCTACGAGCAGTACTTC.

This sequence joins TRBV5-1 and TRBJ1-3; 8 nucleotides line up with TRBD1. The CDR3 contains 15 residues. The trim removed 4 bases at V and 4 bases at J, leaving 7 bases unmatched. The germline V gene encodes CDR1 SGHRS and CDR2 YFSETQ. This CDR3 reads CASSGTGEIGNTIYF. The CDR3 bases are TGCGCCAGCAGCGGGACAGGAGAGATCGGAAACACCATATATTTT.

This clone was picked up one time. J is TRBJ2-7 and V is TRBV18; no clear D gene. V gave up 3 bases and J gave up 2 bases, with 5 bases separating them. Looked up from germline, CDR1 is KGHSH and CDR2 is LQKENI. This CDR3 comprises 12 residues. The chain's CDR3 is CASSPSPYEQYF. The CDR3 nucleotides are TGTGCCAGCTCACCTAGCCCCTACGAGCAGTACTTC.

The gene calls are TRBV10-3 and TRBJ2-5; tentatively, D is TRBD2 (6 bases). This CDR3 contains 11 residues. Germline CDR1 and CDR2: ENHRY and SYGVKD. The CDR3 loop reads CATRGTGTQYF. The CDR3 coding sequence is TGTGCTACCCGGGGGACGGGGACCCAGTACTTC.